This T cell receptor (beta chain) was identified in a study of cytomegalovirus exposure and HLA in healthy donors. Background on the study: A later analysis reported the 100 to 150 validation repertoires used the same platform as the 666 first-cohort repertoires.

Germline CDR1 reads LGHNA; CDR2 reads YSLEER. The CDR3 runs to 18 residues. V trimming: 3 bases; J trimming: 5 bases; junction bases outside the gene matches: 12. Measured with immunoSEQ multiplex PCR; TCRdb has only the in-frame clones, and not every one. Of approximately 150,000 clones listed, around 90% are singletons. This TCR came from a woman under 30 in good health and CMV-seropositive. The gene calls are TRBV4-3 and TRBJ2-1, with TRBD2 identical over 11 bases. Sequencing input: PBMCs. CDR3 loop: CASSHGQLAGGINNEQFF. CDR3 in DNA: TGCGCCAGCAGCCATGGACAATTAGCGGGAGGGATAAACAATGAGCAGTTCTTC.